This is a list of T cell receptor beta chains from one sample in a study of OX40 agonist ivuxolimab in advanced cancers. Some clones are missing from TCRdb's copy, which holds only in-frame ones; the method was immunoSEQ multiplex PCR. Here the sample spans 66,000 or so clones, about 85% being singletons. Specimen: CD4+ or CD8+ T cells sorted from blood, collected in a trial of the OX40 agonist ivuxolimab. The receptors stem from an adult with an advanced solid tumor such as melanoma, head and neck, liver or kidney cancer. Both conserved end residues are part of each CDR3. Each record gives: D gene, clone size, CDR3 length, V gene, J gene, CDR3 protein, CDR3 DNA. D genes are given only for firm matches. Rows give clone size only sometimes, using once, few, many, or a class for an expanded clone.

D gene: TRBD1
clone size: NA
CDR3 length: 16
V gene: TRBV7-3
J gene: TRBJ2-3
CDR3 protein: CASSLGGQANTDTQYF
CDR3 DNA: TGTGCCAGCAGCTTAGGGGGACAGGCGAACACAGATACGCAGTATTTT

D gene: NA
clone size: once
CDR3 length: 13
V gene: TRBV28
J gene: TRBJ2-1
CDR3 protein: CASTPTSYNEQFF
CDR3 DNA: TGTGCCAGCACTCCCACTTCCTACAATGAGCAGTTCTTC

D gene: NA
clone size: few
CDR3 length: 15
V gene: TRBV11-2
J gene: TRBJ2-7
CDR3 protein: CASSSPSYSSYEQYF
CDR3 DNA: TGTGCCAGCAGCTCCCCTAGCTATAGCTCCTACGAGCAGTACTTC

D gene: NA
clone size: few
CDR3 length: 15
V gene: TRBV11-2
J gene: TRBJ2-5
CDR3 protein: CASSLSWAIQETQYF
CDR3 DNA: TGTGCCAGCAGCTTATCCTGGGCCATCCAAGAGACCCAGTACTTC

D gene: TRBD1
clone size: NA
CDR3 length: 14
V gene: TRBV25-1
J gene: TRBJ1-1
CDR3 protein: CASSEFRDRTEAFF
CDR3 DNA: TGTGCCAGCAGTGAATTCCGGGACAGAACTGAAGCTTTCTTT

D gene: NA
clone size: NA
CDR3 length: 15
V gene: TRBV19
J gene: TRBJ1-5
CDR3 protein: CASSQNTGSNQPQHF
CDR3 DNA: TGTGCCAGTAGTCAGAACACGGGGAGCAATCAGCCCCAGCATTTT

D gene: NA
clone size: NA
CDR3 length: 13
V gene: TRBV2
J gene: TRBJ1-5
CDR3 protein: CASTDNSNQPQHF
CDR3 DNA: TGTGCCAGCACGGACAATAGCAATCAGCCCCAGCATTTT

D gene: NA
clone size: once
CDR3 length: 14
V gene: TRBV11-2
J gene: TRBJ2-1
CDR3 protein: CASSLVGSVVEQFF
CDR3 DNA: TGTGCCAGCAGCTTAGTGGGGAGTGTGGTTGAGCAGTTCTTC

D gene: NA
clone size: few
CDR3 length: 13
V gene: TRBV10-2
J gene: TRBJ1-1
CDR3 protein: CASSATENTEAFF
CDR3 DNA: TGCGCCAGCAGTGCCACCGAAAACACTGAAGCTTTCTTT

D gene: NA
clone size: NA
CDR3 length: 13
V gene: TRBV28
J gene: TRBJ1-1
CDR3 protein: CASSLSGGTEAFF
CDR3 DNA: TGTGCCAGCAGTTTATCGGGGGGGACTGAAGCTTTCTTT

D gene: NA
clone size: NA
CDR3 length: 15
V gene: TRBV6-1
J gene: TRBJ1-1
CDR3 protein: CASSFLKGGNTEAFF
CDR3 DNA: TGTGCCAGCAGTTTCCTCAAGGGGGGAAACACTGAAGCTTTCTTT

D gene: TRBD2
clone size: NA
CDR3 length: 17
V gene: TRBV5-1
J gene: TRBJ2-1
CDR3 protein: CASSSGLAGISYNEQFF
CDR3 DNA: TGCGCCAGCAGCTCGGGACTAGCGGGAATCTCCTACAATGAGCAGTTCTTC

D gene: NA
clone size: NA
CDR3 length: 14
V gene: TRBV5-6
J gene: TRBJ2-3
CDR3 protein: CASGRAGSTDTQYF
CDR3 DNA: TGTGCCAGCGGTCGGGCCGGAAGCACAGATACGCAGTATTTT

D gene: NA
clone size: once
CDR3 length: 15
V gene: TRBV10-1
J gene: TRBJ2-1
CDR3 protein: CASSESRTQYNEQFF
CDR3 DNA: TGCGCCAGCAGTGAGTCTAGGACACAGTACAATGAGCAGTTCTTC

D gene: TRBD1
clone size: once
CDR3 length: 18
V gene: TRBV5-1
J gene: TRBJ1-3
CDR3 protein: CASSLGGQGKFFGNTIYF
CDR3 DNA: TGCGCCAGCAGCTTGGGGGGACAGGGGAAATTTTTTGGAAACACCATATATTTT

D gene: TRBD2
clone size: NA
CDR3 length: 18
V gene: TRBV9
J gene: TRBJ2-1
CDR3 protein: CASSVDRSGRAAYNEQFF
CDR3 DNA: TGTGCCAGCAGCGTAGATAGGAGCGGGAGGGCCGCCTACAATGAGCAGTTCTTC

D gene: NA
clone size: NA
CDR3 length: 15
V gene: TRBV5-6
J gene: TRBJ1-5
CDR3 protein: CASSLGQLTAQPQHF
CDR3 DNA: TGTGCCAGCAGCTTGGGACAGTTAACTGCTCAGCCCCAGCATTTT

D gene: TRBD1
clone size: NA
CDR3 length: 15
V gene: TRBV5-1
J gene: TRBJ1-3
CDR3 protein: CASSSTGISGNTIYF
CDR3 DNA: TGCGCCAGCAGCTCGACAGGGATCTCTGGAAACACCATATATTTT

D gene: NA
clone size: NA
CDR3 length: 16
V gene: TRBV6-1
J gene: TRBJ1-5
CDR3 protein: CASSEAVHYSNQPQHF
CDR3 DNA: TGTGCCAGCAGTGAAGCGGTCCATTATAGCAATCAGCCCCAGCATTTT

D gene: NA
clone size: NA
CDR3 length: 11
V gene: TRBV30
J gene: TRBJ2-5
CDR3 protein: CAWRFAETQYF
CDR3 DNA: TGTGCCTGGAGATTCGCAGAGACCCAGTACTTC

D gene: NA
clone size: once
CDR3 length: 15
V gene: TRBV19
J gene: TRBJ2-7
CDR3 protein: CASSITGTGAYEQYF
CDR3 DNA: TGTGCCAGTAGTATTACCGGGACGGGAGCCTACGAGCAGTACTTC

D gene: NA
clone size: NA
CDR3 length: 14
V gene: TRBV7-8
J gene: TRBJ1-5
CDR3 protein: CASSSRTGNQPQHF
CDR3 DNA: TGTGCCAGCAGCTCCAGGACAGGCAATCAGCCCCAGCATTTT

D gene: NA
clone size: NA
CDR3 length: 14
V gene: TRBV5-1
J gene: TRBJ1-3
CDR3 protein: CASSSESSGNTIYF
CDR3 DNA: TGCGCCAGCAGTTCAGAGAGCTCTGGAAACACCATATATTTT

D gene: TRBD1
clone size: NA
CDR3 length: 13
V gene: TRBV11-2
J gene: TRBJ1-1
CDR3 protein: CAILRTGGTETFF
CDR3 DNA: TGTGCCATTCTGAGGACAGGGGGCACCGAAACTTTCTTT

D gene: TRBD2
clone size: NA
CDR3 length: 16
V gene: TRBV4-3
J gene: TRBJ2-5
CDR3 protein: CASSPRGRGVQETQYF
CDR3 DNA: TGCGCCAGCAGCCCCCGGGGGCGGGGGGTTCAAGAGACCCAGTACTTC

D gene: NA
clone size: NA
CDR3 length: 14
V gene: TRBV5-4
J gene: TRBJ2-1
CDR3 protein: CASSLESGNNEQFF
CDR3 DNA: TGTGCCAGCAGCTTGGAGTCGGGGAATAATGAGCAGTTCTTC

D gene: NA
clone size: NA
CDR3 length: 16
V gene: TRBV7-9
J gene: TRBJ2-2
CDR3 protein: CASSLARQRFTGELFF
CDR3 DNA: TGTGCCAGCAGCTTAGCGAGGCAGAGATTCACCGGGGAGCTGTTTTTT

D gene: NA
clone size: NA
CDR3 length: 15
V gene: TRBV27
J gene: TRBJ1-1
CDR3 protein: CASSPLPGRNTEAFF
CDR3 DNA: TGTGCCAGCAGCCCCCTGCCGGGTCGGAACACTGAAGCTTTCTTT

D gene: NA
clone size: NA
CDR3 length: 17
V gene: TRBV4-3
J gene: TRBJ1-4
CDR3 protein: CASSQGQKLTTNEKLFF
CDR3 DNA: TGCGCCAGCAGCCAGGGGCAAAAACTCACAACTAATGAAAAACTGTTTTTT

D gene: NA
clone size: NA
CDR3 length: 14
V gene: TRBV7-9
J gene: TRBJ1-4
CDR3 protein: CASSRQVLNEKLFF
CDR3 DNA: TGTGCCAGCAGCCGACAGGTCCTTAATGAAAAACTGTTTTTT

D gene: TRBD1
clone size: NA
CDR3 length: 14
V gene: TRBV5-1
J gene: TRBJ1-5
CDR3 protein: CASSLEGAGQPQHF
CDR3 DNA: TGCGCCAGCAGCTTGGAGGGGGCGGGTCAGCCCCAGCATTTT

D gene: TRBD1
clone size: NA
CDR3 length: 17
V gene: TRBV5-1
J gene: TRBJ1-5
CDR3 protein: CASSLGQGSSSNQPQHF
CDR3 DNA: TGCGCCAGCAGCTTGGGACAGGGGTCTAGCAGCAATCAGCCCCAGCATTTT

D gene: NA
clone size: once
CDR3 length: 18
V gene: TRBV7-2
J gene: TRBJ2-2
CDR3 protein: CASSLVPRESGNTGELFF
CDR3 DNA: TGTGCCAGCAGCTTAGTCCCTAGGGAGTCTGGGAACACCGGGGAGCTGTTTTTT

D gene: NA
clone size: NA
CDR3 length: 14
V gene: TRBV18
J gene: TRBJ2-5
CDR3 protein: CASSPLDSQETQYF
CDR3 DNA: TGTGCCAGCTCACCTCTGGACAGCCAAGAGACCCAGTACTTC

D gene: NA
clone size: NA
CDR3 length: 14
V gene: TRBV6-5
J gene: TRBJ2-1
CDR3 protein: CASSPGISYNEQFF
CDR3 DNA: TGTGCCAGCAGCCCCGGAATCTCCTACAATGAGCAGTTCTTC

D gene: TRBD2
clone size: NA
CDR3 length: 16
V gene: TRBV30
J gene: TRBJ2-1
CDR3 protein: CAWTSKSGGASHEQFF
CDR3 DNA: TGTGCCTGGACGTCCAAGAGCGGGGGGGCCTCTCATGAGCAGTTCTTC

D gene: TRBD2
clone size: NA
CDR3 length: 17
V gene: TRBV28
J gene: TRBJ2-5
CDR3 protein: CASSFPLTSGRGKTQYF
CDR3 DNA: TGTGCCAGCAGTTTCCCCCTCACTAGCGGGAGAGGAAAGACCCAGTACTTC

D gene: TRBD2
clone size: NA
CDR3 length: 18
V gene: TRBV19
J gene: TRBJ2-4
CDR3 protein: CASNGGGAGLSGEGIQYF
CDR3 DNA: TGTGCCAGTAATGGCGGGGGGGCCGGACTATCTGGCGAGGGCATTCAGTACTTC

D gene: TRBD1
clone size: NA
CDR3 length: 17
V gene: TRBV7-6
J gene: TRBJ2-7
CDR3 protein: CASSSRPGTGGSYEQYF
CDR3 DNA: TGTGCCAGCAGCTCAAGACCCGGGACAGGGGGATCCTACGAGCAGTACTTC

D gene: TRBD1
clone size: once
CDR3 length: 16
V gene: TRBV19
J gene: TRBJ2-1
CDR3 protein: CASRRFSGTEYNEQFF
CDR3 DNA: TGTGCCAGTAGACGTTTTTCCGGGACAGAGTACAATGAGCAGTTCTTC

D gene: NA
clone size: NA
CDR3 length: 14
V gene: TRBV7-8
J gene: TRBJ1-2
CDR3 protein: CASSLAQGYYGYTF
CDR3 DNA: TGTGCCAGCAGCTTAGCTCAGGGGTACTATGGCTACACCTTC

D gene: TRBD2
clone size: NA
CDR3 length: 15
V gene: TRBV6-5
J gene: TRBJ2-5
CDR3 protein: CASSSRGRKKETQYF
CDR3 DNA: TGTGCCAGCAGTTCCCGCGGGAGGAAAAAAGAGACCCAGTACTTC

D gene: NA
clone size: NA
CDR3 length: 14
V gene: TRBV6-1
J gene: TRBJ2-3
CDR3 protein: CASSAGHRTDTQYF
CDR3 DNA: TGTGCCAGCAGCGCGGGGCACCGCACAGATACGCAGTATTTT

D gene: NA
clone size: NA
CDR3 length: 13
V gene: TRBV28
J gene: TRBJ2-5
CDR3 protein: CASSSRDIETQYF
CDR3 DNA: TGTGCCAGCAGTTCCCGGGACATCGAGACCCAGTACTTC

D gene: TRBD2
clone size: NA
CDR3 length: 17
V gene: TRBV5-4
J gene: TRBJ2-2
CDR3 protein: CASSTATSGINTGELFF
CDR3 DNA: TGTGCCAGCAGCACCGCGACTAGCGGGATCAACACCGGGGAGCTGTTTTTT

D gene: TRBD2
clone size: NA
CDR3 length: 14
V gene: TRBV11-3
J gene: TRBJ2-1
CDR3 protein: CASSDRRGGNEQFF
CDR3 DNA: TGTGCCAGCAGCGACCGACGCGGGGGCAATGAGCAGTTCTTC

D gene: NA
clone size: NA
CDR3 length: 14
V gene: TRBV7-9
J gene: TRBJ1-6
CDR3 protein: CASATERLGSPLHF
CDR3 DNA: TGTGCCAGCGCAACAGAGCGGTTAGGGTCACCCCTCCACTTT